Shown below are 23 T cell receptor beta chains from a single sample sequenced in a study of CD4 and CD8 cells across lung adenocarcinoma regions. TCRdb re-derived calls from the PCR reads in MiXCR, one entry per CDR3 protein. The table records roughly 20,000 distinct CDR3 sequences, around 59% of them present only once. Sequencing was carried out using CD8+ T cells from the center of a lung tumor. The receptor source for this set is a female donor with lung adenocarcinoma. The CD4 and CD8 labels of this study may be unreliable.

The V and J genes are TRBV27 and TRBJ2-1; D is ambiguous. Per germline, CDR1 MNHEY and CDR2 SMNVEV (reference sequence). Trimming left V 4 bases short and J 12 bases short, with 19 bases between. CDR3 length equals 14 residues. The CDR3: CASSYLDDPLGQFF. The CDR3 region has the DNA TGTGCCAGCAGTTACCTGGACGACCCCCTTGGGCAGTTCTTC.

CDR3 DNA sequence: TGTGCCACCCTCGGGGCGGGTCAGGGAGAGACCCAGTACTTC. Its translation is CATLGAGQGETQYF. The rearrangement uses TRBV10-3 and TRBJ2-5; D tentatively reads TRBD1 or TRBD2 (5 bases each). With 10 bases removed from V and 4 bases from J, the gap between germline ends came to 19 bases. This CDR3 region has 14 residues. CDR1 is ENHRY and CDR2 is SYGVKD in the germline V gene.

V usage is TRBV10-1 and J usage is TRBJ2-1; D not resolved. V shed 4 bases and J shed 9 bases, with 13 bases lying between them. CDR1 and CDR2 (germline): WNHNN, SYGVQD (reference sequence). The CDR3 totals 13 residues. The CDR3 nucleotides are TGCGCCAGCAGTGGGACCGCATACGGTGAGCAGTTCTTC. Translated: CASSGTAYGEQFF.

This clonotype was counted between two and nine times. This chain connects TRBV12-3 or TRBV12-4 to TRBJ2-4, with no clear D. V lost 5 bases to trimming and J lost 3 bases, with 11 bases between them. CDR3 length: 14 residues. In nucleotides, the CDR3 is TGTGCCAGCAGTGGAAACACCGGCAAAAACATTCAGTACTTC. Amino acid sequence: CASSGNTGKNIQYF.

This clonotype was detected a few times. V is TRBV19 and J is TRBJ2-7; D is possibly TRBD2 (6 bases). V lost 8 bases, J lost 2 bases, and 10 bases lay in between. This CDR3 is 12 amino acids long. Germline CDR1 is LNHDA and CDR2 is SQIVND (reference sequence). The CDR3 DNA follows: TGTGCCAGTTCGGGGGTAACCTACGAGCAGTACTTC. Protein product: CASSGVTYEQYF.

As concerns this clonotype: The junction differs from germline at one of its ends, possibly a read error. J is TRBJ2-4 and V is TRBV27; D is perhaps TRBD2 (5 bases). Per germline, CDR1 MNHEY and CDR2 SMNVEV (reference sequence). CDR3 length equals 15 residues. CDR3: CASSPGRGAKNTQYF. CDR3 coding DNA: TGTGCCAGCAGTCCGGGCCGGGGAGCCAAAAACACGCAGTACTTT.

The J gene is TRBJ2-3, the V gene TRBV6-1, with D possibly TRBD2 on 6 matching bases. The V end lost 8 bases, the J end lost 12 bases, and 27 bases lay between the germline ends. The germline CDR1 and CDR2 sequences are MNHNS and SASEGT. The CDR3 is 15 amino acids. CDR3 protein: CASEAGMAATDIQYF. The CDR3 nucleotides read TGTGCCAGCGAAGCGGGTATGGCGGCCACAGATATTCAGTATTTT.

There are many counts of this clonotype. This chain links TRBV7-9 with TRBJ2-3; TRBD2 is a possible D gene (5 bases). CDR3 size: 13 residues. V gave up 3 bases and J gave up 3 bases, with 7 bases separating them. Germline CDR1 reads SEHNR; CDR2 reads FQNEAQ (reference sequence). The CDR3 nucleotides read TGTGCCAGCAGCTTCTGGGAGACAGATACGCAGTATTTT. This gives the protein CASSFWETDTQYF.

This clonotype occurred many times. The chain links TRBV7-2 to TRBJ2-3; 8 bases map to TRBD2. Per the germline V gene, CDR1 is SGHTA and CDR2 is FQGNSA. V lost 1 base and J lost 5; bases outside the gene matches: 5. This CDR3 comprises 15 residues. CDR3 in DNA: TGTGCCAGCAGCTTAGTCTACGGGGGGGGAGATACGCAGTATTTT. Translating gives CASSLVYGGGDTQYF. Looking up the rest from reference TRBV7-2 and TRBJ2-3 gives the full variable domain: GAGVSQSPSNKVTEKGKDVELRCDPISGHTALYWYRQSLGQGLEFLIYFQGNSAPDKSGLPSDRFSAERTGGSVSTLTIQRTQQEDSAVYLCASSLVYGGGDTQYFGPGTRLTVL.

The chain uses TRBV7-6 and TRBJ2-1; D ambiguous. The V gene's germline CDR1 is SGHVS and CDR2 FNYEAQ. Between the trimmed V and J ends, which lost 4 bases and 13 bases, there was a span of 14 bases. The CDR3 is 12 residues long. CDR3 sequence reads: CASSSHQETQFF. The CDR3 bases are TGTGCCAGCAGCTCCCACCAAGAGACCCAGTTCTTC.

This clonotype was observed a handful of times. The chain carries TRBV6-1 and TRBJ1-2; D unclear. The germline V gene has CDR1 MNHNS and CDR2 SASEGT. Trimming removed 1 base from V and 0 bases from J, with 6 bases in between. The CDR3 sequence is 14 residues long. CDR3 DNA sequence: TGTGCCAGCAGTGAAGGCCTAACTAACTATGGCTACACCTTC. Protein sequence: CASSEGLTNYGYTF.

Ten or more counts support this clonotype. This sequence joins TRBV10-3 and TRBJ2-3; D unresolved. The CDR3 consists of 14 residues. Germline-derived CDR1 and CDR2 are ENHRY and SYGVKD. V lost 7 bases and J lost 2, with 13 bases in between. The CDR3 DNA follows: TGTGCCATCAAGGGATCCAAAGACACAGATACGCAGTATTTT. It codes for CAIKGSKDTDTQYF.

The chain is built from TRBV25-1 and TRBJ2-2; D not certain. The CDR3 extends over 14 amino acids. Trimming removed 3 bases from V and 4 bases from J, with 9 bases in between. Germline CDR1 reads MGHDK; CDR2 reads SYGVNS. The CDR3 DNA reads TGTGCCAGCAGTGAGTACGCGACCACCGGGGAGCTGTTTTTT. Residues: CASSEYATTGELFF.

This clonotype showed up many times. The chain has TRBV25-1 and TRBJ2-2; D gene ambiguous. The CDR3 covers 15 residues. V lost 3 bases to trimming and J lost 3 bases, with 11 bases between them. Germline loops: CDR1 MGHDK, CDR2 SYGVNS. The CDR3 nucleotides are TGTGCCAGCAGTGACGCGGCGGAACACACCGGGGAGCTGTTTTTT. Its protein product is CASSDAAEHTGELFF.

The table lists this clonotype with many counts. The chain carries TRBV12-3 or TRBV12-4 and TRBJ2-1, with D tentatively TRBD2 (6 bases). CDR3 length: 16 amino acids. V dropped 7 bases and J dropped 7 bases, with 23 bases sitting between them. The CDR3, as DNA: TGTGCCAGCACCCCAGGCGGGACGCAGGGTGGAAATGAGCAGTTCTTC. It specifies CASTPGGTQGGNEQFF.

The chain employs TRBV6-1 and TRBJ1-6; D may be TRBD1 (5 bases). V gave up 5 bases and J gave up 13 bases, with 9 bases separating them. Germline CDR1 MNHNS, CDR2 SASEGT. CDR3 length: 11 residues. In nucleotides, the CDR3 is TGTGCCAGCAGTCAGACAGCCCCCCTCCACTTT. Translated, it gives CASSQTAPLHF.

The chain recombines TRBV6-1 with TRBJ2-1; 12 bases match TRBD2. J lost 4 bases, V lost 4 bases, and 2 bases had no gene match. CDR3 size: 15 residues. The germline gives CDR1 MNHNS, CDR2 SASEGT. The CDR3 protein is CASSGLAGGYNEQFF. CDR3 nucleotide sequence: TGTGCCAGCAGTGGGCTAGCGGGGGGGTACAATGAGCAGTTCTTC.

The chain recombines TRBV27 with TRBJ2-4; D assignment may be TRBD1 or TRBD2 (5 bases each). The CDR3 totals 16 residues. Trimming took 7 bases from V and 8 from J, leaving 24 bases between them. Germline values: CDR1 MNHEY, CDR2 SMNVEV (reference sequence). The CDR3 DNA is TGTGCCAGCAAGGGCGACTGGCGCCGGGACCAAGACATTCAGTACTTC. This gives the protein CASKGDWRRDQDIQYF.

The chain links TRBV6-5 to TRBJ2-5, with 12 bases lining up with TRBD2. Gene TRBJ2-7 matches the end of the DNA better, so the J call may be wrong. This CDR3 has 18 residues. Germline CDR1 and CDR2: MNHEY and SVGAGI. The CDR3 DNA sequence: TGTGCCAGCAGATCTACTAGCGGGAGGTCCCCTGAAAAGTACGAGCAGTACTTC. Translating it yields CASRSTSGRSPEKYEQYF.

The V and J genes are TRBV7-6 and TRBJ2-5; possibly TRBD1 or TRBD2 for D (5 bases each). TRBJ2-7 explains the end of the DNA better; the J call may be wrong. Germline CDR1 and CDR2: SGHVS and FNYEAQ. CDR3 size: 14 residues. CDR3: CASSVGTHTYEQYF. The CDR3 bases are TGTGCCAGCAGCGTTGGGACCCATACCTACGAGCAGTACTTC.

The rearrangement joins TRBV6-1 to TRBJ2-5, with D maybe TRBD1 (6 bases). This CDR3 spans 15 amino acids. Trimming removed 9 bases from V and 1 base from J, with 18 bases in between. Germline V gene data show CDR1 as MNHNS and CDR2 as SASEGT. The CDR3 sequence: CARGRGGGAQETQYF. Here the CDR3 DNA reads TGTGCCAGGGGTCGTGGGGGCGGTGCCCAAGAGACCCAGTACTTC.

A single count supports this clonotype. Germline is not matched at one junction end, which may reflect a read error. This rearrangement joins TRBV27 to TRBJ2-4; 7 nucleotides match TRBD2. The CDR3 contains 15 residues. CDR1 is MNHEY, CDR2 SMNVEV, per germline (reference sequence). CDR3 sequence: CASTAGGRAANIQYF. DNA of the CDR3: TGTGCCAGCACCGCGGGCGGGAGAGCCGCAAACATTCAGTATTTC.

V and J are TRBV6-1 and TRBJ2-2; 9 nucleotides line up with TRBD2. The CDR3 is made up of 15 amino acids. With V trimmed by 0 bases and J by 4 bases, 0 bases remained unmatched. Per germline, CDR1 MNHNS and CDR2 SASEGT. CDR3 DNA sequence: TGTGCCAGCAGTGAAGCTAGCGGGAGCACCGGGGAGCTGTTTTTT. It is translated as CASSEASGSTGELFF.